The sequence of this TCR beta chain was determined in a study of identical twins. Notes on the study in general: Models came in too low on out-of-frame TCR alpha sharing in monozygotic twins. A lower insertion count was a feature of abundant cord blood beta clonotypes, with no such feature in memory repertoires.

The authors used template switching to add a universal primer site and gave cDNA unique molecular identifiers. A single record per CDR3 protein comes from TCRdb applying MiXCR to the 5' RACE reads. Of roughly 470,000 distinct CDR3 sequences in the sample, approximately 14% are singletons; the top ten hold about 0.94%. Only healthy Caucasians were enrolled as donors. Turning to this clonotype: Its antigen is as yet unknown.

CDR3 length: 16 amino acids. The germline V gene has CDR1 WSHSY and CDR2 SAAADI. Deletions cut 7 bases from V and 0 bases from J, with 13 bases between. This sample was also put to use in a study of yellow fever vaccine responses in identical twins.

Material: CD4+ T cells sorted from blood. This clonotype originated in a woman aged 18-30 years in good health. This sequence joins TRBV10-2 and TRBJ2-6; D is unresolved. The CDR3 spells CASNPGRLSGANVLTF. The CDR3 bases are TGCGCCAGCAACCCCGGACGGCTCTCTGGGGCCAACGTCCTGACTTTC.